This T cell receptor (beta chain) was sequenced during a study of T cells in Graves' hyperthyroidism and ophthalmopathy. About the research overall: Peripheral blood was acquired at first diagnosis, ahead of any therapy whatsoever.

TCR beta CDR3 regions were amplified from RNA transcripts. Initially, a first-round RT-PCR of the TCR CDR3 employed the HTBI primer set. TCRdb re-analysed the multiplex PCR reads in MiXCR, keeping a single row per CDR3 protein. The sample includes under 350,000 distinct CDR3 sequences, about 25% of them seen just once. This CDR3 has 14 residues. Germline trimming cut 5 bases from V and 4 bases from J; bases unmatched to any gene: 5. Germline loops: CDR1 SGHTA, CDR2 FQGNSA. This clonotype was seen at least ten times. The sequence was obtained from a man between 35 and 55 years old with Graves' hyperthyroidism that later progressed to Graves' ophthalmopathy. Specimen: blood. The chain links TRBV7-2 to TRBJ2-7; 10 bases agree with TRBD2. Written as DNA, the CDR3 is TGTGCCAGCAGCCCTCAGCGGGGGGGGTACGAGCAGTACTTC. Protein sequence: CASSPQRGGYEQYF.